This T cell receptor beta chain came from a study of beta chain features in type 1 diabetes. Overall study: There was similarity between patients and healthy donors in age, gender and cell yields. General study points: Patients' naive, central memory and regulatory TCRB repertoires appeared more alike than those of healthy donors.

V lost 0 bases, J lost 0 bases, and 5 bases stayed unmatched. Germline CDR1 SGHNT, CDR2 YYREEE (reference sequence). This CDR3 is 17 amino acids long. Sequencing targeted expressed TCRB transcripts, as all isolated RNA had been reverse transcribed. Repertoires were generated with immunoSEQ multiplex PCR, while TCRdb's copy carries only in-frame clones and drops some. The sample carries more than 150,000 clones, 7.5% to 9.5% recorded once. A note on this clone: Its antigen remains unknown.

V is TRBV5-4 and J is TRBJ2-1; 8 nucleotides line up with TRBD2. The sequence came from a woman aged 18-29 years in good health. What was sequenced was central memory CD4+ T cells from blood. The CDR3 DNA reads as TGTGCCAGCAGCTTGGGCGCGGGAGGACGCTCCTACAATGAGCAGTTCTTC. It encodes CASSLGAGGRSYNEQFF.